This note documents a single TCR beta chain sequence. The data were taken from a study of blood T cell repertoires in COVID-19. With 3 bases clipped from V and 2 bases from J, the junction kept 3 bases outside the gene matches. Per germline, CDR1 KGHSH and CDR2 LQKENI. CDR3 size: 15 residues. Produced via immunoSEQ multiplex PCR; TCRdb's table is partial and in-frame only. Found here are fewer than 200,000 clones, roughly four fifths of them singletons; the top ten hold around 7.7%. What was sequenced was peripheral blood. The chain recombines TRBV18 with TRBJ1-5; 8 bases align to TRBD1. This clonotype originated in a man aged 35 to 55 who had recovered from COVID-19. The CDR3 spells CASSPQGAGNQPQHF. Here the CDR3 DNA reads TGTGCCAGCTCACCCCAGGGGGCGGGCAATCAGCCCCAGCATTTT.